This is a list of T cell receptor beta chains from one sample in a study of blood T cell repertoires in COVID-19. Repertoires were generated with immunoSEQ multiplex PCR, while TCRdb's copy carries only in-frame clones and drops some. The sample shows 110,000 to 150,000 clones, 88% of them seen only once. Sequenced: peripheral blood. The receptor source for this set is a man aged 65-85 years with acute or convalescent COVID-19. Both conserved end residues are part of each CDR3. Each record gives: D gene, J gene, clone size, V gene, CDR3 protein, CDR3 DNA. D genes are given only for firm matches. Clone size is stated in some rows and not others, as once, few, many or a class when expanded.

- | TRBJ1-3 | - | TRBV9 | CASSMPSGATYSGNTIYF | TGTGCCAGCAGCATGCCCTCAGGGGCCACCTACTCTGGAAACACCATATATTTT
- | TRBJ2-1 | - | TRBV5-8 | CASSLGIAVYNEQFF | TGTGCCAGCAGCTTGGGAATAGCGGTATACAATGAGCAGTTCTTC
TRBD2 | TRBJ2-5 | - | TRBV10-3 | CAISDSHQRGAAETQYF | TGTGCCATCAGTGATAGTCACCAGCGGGGGGCCGCAGAGACCCAGTACTTC
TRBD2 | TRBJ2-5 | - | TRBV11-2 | CASSYGGDRETQYF | TGTGCCAGCAGCTATGGGGGGGATCGAGAGACCCAGTACTTC
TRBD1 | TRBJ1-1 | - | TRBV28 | CASSRLQGGNTEAFF | TGTGCCAGCAGCCGATTACAGGGGGGGAACACTGAAGCTTTCTTT
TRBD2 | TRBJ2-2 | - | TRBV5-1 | CASSRLAGETGELFF | TGCGCCAGCAGCCGACTAGCGGGGGAGACCGGGGAGCTGTTTTTT
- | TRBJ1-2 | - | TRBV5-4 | CASRRLTSGGYTF | TGTGCCAGCAGACGACTCACTTCGGGTGGCTACACCTTC
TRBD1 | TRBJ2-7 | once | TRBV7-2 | CASSLSGGNDYEQYF | TGTGCCAGCAGCTTATCAGGGGGCAACGACTACGAGCAGTACTTC
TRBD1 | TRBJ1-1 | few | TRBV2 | CASVGTGSTEAFF | TGTGCCAGCGTAGGGACAGGGAGTACTGAAGCTTTCTTT
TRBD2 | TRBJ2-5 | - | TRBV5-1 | CASSYAGEETQYF | TGCGCCAGCAGCTATGCGGGAGAAGAGACCCAGTACTTC
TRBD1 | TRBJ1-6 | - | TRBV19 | CASGTGTGGSPLHF | TGTGCCAGTGGGACCGGGACAGGGGGTTCACCCCTCCACTTT
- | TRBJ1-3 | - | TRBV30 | CAWSNKGLAGNTIYF | TGTGCCTGGAGTAATAAGGGGCTGGCTGGAAACACCATATATTTT
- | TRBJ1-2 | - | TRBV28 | CASSPQGVGYGYTF | TGTGCCAGCAGCCCACAAGGGGTAGGCTATGGCTACACCTTC
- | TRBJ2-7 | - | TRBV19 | CASSAGTGITYEQYF | TGTGCCAGTAGTGCGGGCACAGGGATTACCTACGAGCAGTACTTC
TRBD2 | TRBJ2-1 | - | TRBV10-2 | CAGLTLHSGGSDEQFF | TGCGCCGGCCTCACTCTCCATTCGGGAGGGAGCGATGAGCAGTTCTTC